This entry features one TCR beta chain sequence. Its cognate antigen is unknown. V was shortened by 0 bases and J by 2 bases, with 8 bases between the two germline ends. The CDR3 has 15 amino acids. Germline CDR1 is SGHRS and CDR2 is YFSETQ. A v3.0 immunoSEQ assay was performed at survey level. Sequencing used immunoSEQ multiplex PCR; TCRdb keeps in-frame clones, though not all of them. This table holds about 24,000 clones, approximately 82% found once. The data belong to a study of long-term antiretroviral therapy in people with HIV. General study results and limits: Pre-ART clonal expansion yielded clones that dominated the repertoire at all time points. Post-treatment diversity went higher with ART but stayed below transplant donor controls.

V is TRBV5-1 and J is TRBJ2-2; D perhaps matches TRBD1 (6 bases). The TCR sequence derives from a man between 45 and 60 years old with HIV. The sequencing used unsorted PBMCs, collected 3 years after starting antiretroviral therapy. The CDR3 protein is CASSLGDTNTGELFF. The CDR3 region has the DNA TGCGCCAGCAGCTTGGGGGACACTAACACCGGGGAGCTGTTTTTT.